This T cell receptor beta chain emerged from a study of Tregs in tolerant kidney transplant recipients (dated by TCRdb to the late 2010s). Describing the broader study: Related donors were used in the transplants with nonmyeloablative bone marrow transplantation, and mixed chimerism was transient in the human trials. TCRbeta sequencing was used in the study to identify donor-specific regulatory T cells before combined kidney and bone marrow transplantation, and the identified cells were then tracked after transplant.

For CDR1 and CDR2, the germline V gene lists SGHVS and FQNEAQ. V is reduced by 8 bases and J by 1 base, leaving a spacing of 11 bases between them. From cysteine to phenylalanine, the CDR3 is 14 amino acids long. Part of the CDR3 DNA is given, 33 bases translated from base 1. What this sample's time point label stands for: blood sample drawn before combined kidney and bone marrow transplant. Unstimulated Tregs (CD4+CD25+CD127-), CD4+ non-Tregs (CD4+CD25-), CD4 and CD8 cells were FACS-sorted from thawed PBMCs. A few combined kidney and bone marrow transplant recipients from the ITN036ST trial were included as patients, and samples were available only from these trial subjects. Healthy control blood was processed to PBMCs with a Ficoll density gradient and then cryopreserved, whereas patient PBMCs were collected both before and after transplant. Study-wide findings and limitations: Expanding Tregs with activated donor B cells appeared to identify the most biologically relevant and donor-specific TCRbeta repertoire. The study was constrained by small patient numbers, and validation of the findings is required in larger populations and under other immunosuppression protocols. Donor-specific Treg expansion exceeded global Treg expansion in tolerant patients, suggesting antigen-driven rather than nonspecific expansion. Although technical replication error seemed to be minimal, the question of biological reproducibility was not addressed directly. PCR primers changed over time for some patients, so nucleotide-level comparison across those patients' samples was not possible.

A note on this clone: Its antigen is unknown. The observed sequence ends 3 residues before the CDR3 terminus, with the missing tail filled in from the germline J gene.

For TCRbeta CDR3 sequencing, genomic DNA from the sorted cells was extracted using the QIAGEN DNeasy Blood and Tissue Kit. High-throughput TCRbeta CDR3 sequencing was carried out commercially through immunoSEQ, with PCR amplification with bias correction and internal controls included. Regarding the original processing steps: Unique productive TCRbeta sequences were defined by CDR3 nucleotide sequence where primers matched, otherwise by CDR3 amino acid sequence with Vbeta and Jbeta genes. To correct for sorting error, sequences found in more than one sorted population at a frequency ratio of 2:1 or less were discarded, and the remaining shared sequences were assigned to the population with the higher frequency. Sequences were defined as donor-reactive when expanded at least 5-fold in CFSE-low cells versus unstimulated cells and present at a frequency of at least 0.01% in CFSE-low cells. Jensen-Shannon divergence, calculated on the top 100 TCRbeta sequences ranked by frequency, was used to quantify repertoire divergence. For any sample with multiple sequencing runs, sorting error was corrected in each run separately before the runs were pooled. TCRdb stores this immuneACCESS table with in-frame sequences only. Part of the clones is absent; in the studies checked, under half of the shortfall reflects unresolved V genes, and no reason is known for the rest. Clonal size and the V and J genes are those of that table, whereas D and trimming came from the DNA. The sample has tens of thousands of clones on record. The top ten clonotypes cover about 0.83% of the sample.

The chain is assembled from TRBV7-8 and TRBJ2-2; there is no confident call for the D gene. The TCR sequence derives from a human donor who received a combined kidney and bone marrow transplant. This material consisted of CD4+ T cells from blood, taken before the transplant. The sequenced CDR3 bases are TGTGCCAGCCGGTATCGAGAGAACACCGGGGAG. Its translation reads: CASRYRENTGE. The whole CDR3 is CASRYRENTGELFF. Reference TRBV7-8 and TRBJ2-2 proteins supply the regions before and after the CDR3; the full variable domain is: GAGVSQSPRYKVAKRGQDVALRCDPISGHVSLFWYQQALGQGPEFLTYFQNEAQLDKSGLPSDRFFAERPEGSVSTLKIQRTQQEDSAVYLCASRYRENTGELFFGEGSRLTVL.